Sequencing of this T cell receptor (beta chain) was carried out in a study of long-term antiretroviral therapy in people with HIV. Findings and limits, study-wide: Repertoires with HIV possessed tighter CDR3 length spans than those of controls.

The run of the v3.0 immunoSEQ assay was at survey level. Per-sample sequencing targets were about 40,000-55,000 T-cell genomes. Using immunoSEQ multiplex PCR, the repertoire was profiled, and TCRdb retains in-frame clones only, with some absent. The repertoire holds roughly 42,000 clones, with around nine tenths as singletons. From germline, CDR1 is SQVTM and CDR2 ANQGSEA. The junction had 13 bases not matched to a gene; V was cut back by 1 base and J by 5 bases. The CDR3 has 17 amino acids. This clone appeared a few times. Antigen unknown. Specimens retained about 0.95-11 million cryopreserved PBMC preceding DNA extraction.

The rearrangement joins TRBV29-1 to TRBJ2-1, with 8 nucleotides matching TRBD2. The clonotype comes from a woman aged 45 to 65 with HIV. The sequencing used unsorted PBMCs, collected 0.1 years before starting antiretroviral therapy. The DNA of the CDR3 is TGCAGCGTTGAAGGGAGGGCGGGGGGCGTGTTACACAATGAGCAGTTCTTC. It specifies CSVEGRAGGVLHNEQFF.